This is a list of T cell receptor beta chains from one sample in a study of blood T cells in healthy people across ages. One entry per CDR3 protein, called by TCRdb with MiXCR from the 5' RACE reads. Counted here are 850,000 to 1,100,000 distinct CDR3 sequences, roughly two fifths occurring once; the ten biggest clones make up roughly 13%. The sequencing sample was made of blood. The receptors shown here come from a man younger than 30 in good health. The CDR3 runs from the conserved cysteine through the conserved F or W.

TRBJ1-5 | TRBV20-1 | CSASTGGPQHF
TRBJ1-2 | TRBV12-3/TRBV12-4 | CASTRGFIGYTF
TRBJ1-2 | TRBV6-2/TRBV6-3 | CASTTGPRGHYGYTF
TRBJ1-2 | TRBV6-1 | CASSSPGANYGYTF
TRBJ1-1 | TRBV20-1 | CSARDDGGQSAFF
TRBJ2-3 | TRBV27 | CASSFLDRGAYGTDTQYF
TRBJ1-5 | TRBV7-2 | CASSPRDRDSNQPQHF
TRBJ1-4 | TRBV20-1 | CSARGRGGSVEKLFF
TRBJ1-1 | TRBV9 | CASKRGADTEAFF
TRBJ2-4 | TRBV18 | CASSSSGTGPEQYF
TRBJ2-7 | TRBV29-1 | CSVGQGTYSYEQYF
TRBJ1-2 | TRBV6-5 | CASSYSSASNYGYTF
TRBJ1-1 | TRBV13 | CASSSAMGTNTEAFF
TRBJ1-2 | TRBV20-1 | CSAEEGAYGYTF
TRBJ2-1 | TRBV14 | CASSQGTRGNNEQFF
TRBJ2-1 | TRBV14 | CASSYSRGGYYNEQFF
TRBJ2-3 | TRBV12-3/TRBV12-4 | CASSPWTSDTDTQYF
TRBJ1-1 | TRBV4-1 | CASSQQQGPTEAFF
TRBJ1-5 | TRBV20-1 | CSATGDGRYSNQPQHF
TRBJ1-5 | TRBV6-6 | CASSLQGASQPQHF
TRBJ2-7 | TRBV20-1 | CSARRLAGVHEQYF
TRBJ2-7 | TRBV7-2 | CASSLQSVLGSYEQYF
TRBJ1-1 | TRBV29-1 | CSVEDNLFIRDRGGTEAFF
TRBJ1-2 | TRBV7-9 | CASSLGVSWIYGYTF
TRBJ2-2 | TRBV12-3/TRBV12-4 | CASIKHADRENGELFF
TRBJ2-4 | TRBV11-2 | CASIPGLVDNEQYF
TRBJ2-1 | TRBV20-1 | CSARKGLAGGNLYNEQFF
TRBJ2-3 | TRBV7-9 | CASSFPGCTQYF
TRBJ2-4 | TRBV5-1 | CASSLEMVGENIQYF
TRBJ1-1 | TRBV20-1 | CSASRGSENTEAFF
TRBJ2-1 | TRBV5-6 | CASTDRERPYNEQFF
TRBJ2-3 | TRBV5-1 | CASSLRQGTDTQYF
TRBJ2-7 | TRBV21-1 | CASSKGGPLHEQYF
TRBJ2-1 | TRBV19 | CASSISPGIGYEQFF
TRBJ1-1 | TRBV20-1 | CSASPTGGITEAFF
TRBJ2-1 | TRBV12-3/TRBV12-4 | CASSLGSRSYNEQFF
TRBJ1-1 | TRBV12-3/TRBV12-4 | CASSVRENTEAFF
TRBJ2-1 | TRBV12-3/TRBV12-4 | CASSPRTLREQFF
TRBJ2-3 | TRBV7-2 | CASSLAWEGADTQYF
TRBJ1-3 | TRBV7-9 | CASSLRIGTIYF
TRBJ1-1 | TRBV4-2 | CASSQDRPRSGTYMNTEAFF